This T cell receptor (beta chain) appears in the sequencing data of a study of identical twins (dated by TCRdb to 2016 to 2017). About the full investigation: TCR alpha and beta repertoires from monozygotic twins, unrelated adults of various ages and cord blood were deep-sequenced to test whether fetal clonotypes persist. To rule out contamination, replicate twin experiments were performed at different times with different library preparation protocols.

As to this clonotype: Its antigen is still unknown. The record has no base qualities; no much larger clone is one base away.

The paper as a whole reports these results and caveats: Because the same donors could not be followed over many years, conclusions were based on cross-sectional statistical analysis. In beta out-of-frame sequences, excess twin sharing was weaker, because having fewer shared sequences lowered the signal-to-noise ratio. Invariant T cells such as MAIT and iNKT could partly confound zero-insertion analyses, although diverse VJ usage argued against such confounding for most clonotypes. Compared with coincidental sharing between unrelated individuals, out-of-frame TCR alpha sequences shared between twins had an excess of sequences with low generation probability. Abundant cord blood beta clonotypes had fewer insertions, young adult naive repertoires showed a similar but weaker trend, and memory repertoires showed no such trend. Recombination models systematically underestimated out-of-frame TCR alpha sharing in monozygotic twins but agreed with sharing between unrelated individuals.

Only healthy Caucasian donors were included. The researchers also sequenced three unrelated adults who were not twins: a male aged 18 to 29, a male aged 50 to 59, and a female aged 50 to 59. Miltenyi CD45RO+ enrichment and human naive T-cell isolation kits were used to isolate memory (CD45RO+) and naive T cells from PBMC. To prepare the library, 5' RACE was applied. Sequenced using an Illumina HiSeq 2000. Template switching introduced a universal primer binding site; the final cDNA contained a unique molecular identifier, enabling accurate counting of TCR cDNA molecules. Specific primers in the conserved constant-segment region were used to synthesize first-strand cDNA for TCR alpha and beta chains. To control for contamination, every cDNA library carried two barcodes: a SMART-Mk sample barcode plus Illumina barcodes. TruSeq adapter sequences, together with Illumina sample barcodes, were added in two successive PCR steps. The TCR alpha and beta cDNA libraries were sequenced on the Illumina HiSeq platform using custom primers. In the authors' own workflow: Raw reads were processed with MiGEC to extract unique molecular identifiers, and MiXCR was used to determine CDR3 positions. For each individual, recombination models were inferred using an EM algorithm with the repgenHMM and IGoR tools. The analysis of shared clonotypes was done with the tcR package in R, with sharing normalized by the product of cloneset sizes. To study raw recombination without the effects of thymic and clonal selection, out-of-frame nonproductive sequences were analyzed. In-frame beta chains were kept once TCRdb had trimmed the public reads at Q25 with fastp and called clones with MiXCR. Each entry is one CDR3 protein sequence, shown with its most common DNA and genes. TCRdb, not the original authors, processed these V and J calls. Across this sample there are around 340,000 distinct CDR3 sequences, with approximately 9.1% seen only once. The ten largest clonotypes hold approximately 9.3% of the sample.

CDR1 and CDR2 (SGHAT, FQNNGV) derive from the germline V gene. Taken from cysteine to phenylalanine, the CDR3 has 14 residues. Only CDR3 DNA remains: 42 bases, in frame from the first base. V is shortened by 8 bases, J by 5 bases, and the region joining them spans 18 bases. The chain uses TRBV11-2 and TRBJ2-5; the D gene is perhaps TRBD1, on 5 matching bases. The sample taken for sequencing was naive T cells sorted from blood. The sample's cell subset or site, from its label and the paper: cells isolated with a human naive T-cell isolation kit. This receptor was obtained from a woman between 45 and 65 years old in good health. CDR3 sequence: CASLPGIPRETQYF. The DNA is TGTGCCAGCCTCCCAGGGATTCCGAGGGAGACCCAGTACTTC.